The T cell receptor (beta chain) described here comes from a study of T-cell memory formation after mild COVID-19. Study details: Clusters were largely donor specific. Study-level points and caveats: Researchers report contracting CD4+ clones mostly in CM and EM, with CD8+ clones in EMRA.

With respect to this clonotype: The antigen remains undetermined.

TCRdb ran MiXCR on the 5' RACE reads and lists one entry per CDR3 protein. The sample lists about 600,000 distinct CDR3 sequences; about a fifth were seen once. Germline CDR1 reads MNHEY; CDR2 reads SVGAGI. The CDR3 length is 18 residues. V was pared by 0 bases and J by 6 bases, with 13 bases of the junction left unmatched. The material sequenced was PBMCs or a T cell subset sorted from them (not recorded which). The gene calls are TRBV6-5 and TRBJ2-2; 7 positions agree with TRBD1. The origin of this receptor is an adult woman who had mild COVID-19 (a few samples of this study predate the infection). Cell type and time point are not known. In DNA form, the CDR3 reads TGTGCCAGCAGTTACTCCTACCCGGGACAGCTTGGCGCCGGGGAGCTGTTTTTT. Translation gives CASSYSYPGQLGAGELFF.